The present T cell receptor (beta chain) was sequenced within a study of cytomegalovirus exposure and HLA in healthy donors (dated by TCRdb to about 2017). Regarding the research as a whole: According to a later analysis, one platform produced both the roughly 120 validation repertoires and the 670 or so repertoires of the first cohort. Besides the first cohort of hundreds of subjects, a separate validation cohort made up of over a hundred different subjects was used. High-throughput TCR immunosequencing, statistical association of individual TCRs with disease status, and machine learning were combined to predict cytomegalovirus infection status. The study was designed to test whether signatures of past pathogen exposure could be identified by cataloging public T cell receptors. Beyond this particular receptor, the publication reports: A later analysis lacked HLA typing for the validation cohort, so it scored co-occurrence in that cohort across all 130 or so repertoires. According to the authors, the approach could potentially be generalized to other disease states and immunological phenotypes. Subsequent analysis determined that TCRs grouped into clusters in the first cohort also showed a tendency toward co-occurrence across the 120 or so validation repertoires, and 85% to 95% of cluster scores exceeded 0. A few of the identified cytomegalovirus-associated TCR beta chains were confirmed in vitro to be specific for cytomegalovirus antigens. Cytomegalovirus status was reported to be diagnosed by the classifier with high specificity and sensitivity in both the original and validation cohorts. Most TCR sequences were observed very rarely across donors, whereas some public TCRs were present in many individuals. In the study, 150 to 200 TCR beta chains were listed as associated with cytomegalovirus.

The junction carries 13 bases between V and J, which are trimmed by 10 bases and 0 bases respectively. Including the terminal cysteine and phenylalanine, the CDR3 comprises 14 residues. The read is trimmed to its CDR3 DNA, 42 bases read in frame from base 1. Looking up the germline V gene (reference sequence) yields CDR1 MNHEY and CDR2 SMNVEV. The library was produced with the immunoSEQ multiplex PCR assay. In the original analysis: A statistical classification framework was built for diagnosing cytomegalovirus status from the catalog of TCR beta chain sequences. TCRdb obtained this table from immuneACCESS and retained in-frame rearrangements with V and J assigned. These tables miss some clones; where compared with another copy, unresolved V genes account for less than half of the shortfall, and the remainder is unexplained. That table furnishes V, J and clone size, whereas the DNA furnished D and trimming. The sample includes 200,000 to 250,000 clones, with around 88% observed a single time. Clones ranked in the top ten supply roughly 3% of the sample.

Comments on this clone: Its antigen remains unidentified. No much larger clonotype is one base removed from it; base qualities were not supplied.

Donors formed part of the validation cohort, which comprised about 130 subjects and was distinct from the first cohort of 690 or so subjects. This chain is built from TRBV27 and TRBJ1-3; no D gene call is confident. Sequencing used PBMCs. The receptor comes from a woman younger than 35 in good health and CMV-seronegative. The nucleotide sequence is TGTGCCAAAACAAACAGATACTCTGGAAACACCATATATTTT. The translation is CAKTNRYSGNTIYF.